Following are 4 T cell receptor beta chains from one sample sequenced in a study of T-cell memory formation after mild COVID-19 (dated by TCRdb to the early 2020s). Receptor amplification or capture employed 5' RACE. The instrument was an Illumina NovaSeq 6000. TCRdb applied fastp at Q25 and MiXCR to the public reads, then kept only in-frame beta chains. Each CDR3 protein gets just one entry, which takes the most common genes and DNA from the rows behind it. Present in this sample are about 200,000 distinct CDR3 sequences, roughly 10% of which were seen just once. The top ten clonotypes cover 3% to 4% of the sample. The sample was PBMCs or a T cell subset sorted from them (not recorded which). Receptors originate from a man aged 18 to 30 who had mild COVID-19 (a few samples of this study predate the infection). The sample titles of this study are shuffled in the database, so cell type and time point are left out; the donor was told from shared clones.

The gene calls are TRBV5-1 and TRBJ2-3; 8 positions agree with TRBD2. CDR3 size: 16 residues. Looked up from germline, CDR1 is SGHRS and CDR2 is YFSETQ. Trimming cost V 0 bases and J 4 bases; bases outside gene matches: 7. As DNA, the CDR3 is TGCGCCAGCAGCTTGGCCGTGGCGGGGGGTTCAGATACGCAGTATTTT. As protein: CASSLAVAGGSDTQYF.

This clonotype has just a few counts. The chain recombines TRBV20-1 with TRBJ2-5; D gene unclear. Looked up from germline, CDR1 is DFQATT and CDR2 is SNEGSKA (reference sequence). The V end lost 3 bases, the J end lost 0 bases, and 14 bases lay between the germline ends. The CDR3 contains 15 residues. Here the CDR3 reads CSARGRLWYQETQYF. The CDR3 nucleotides read TGCAGTGCTAGGGGCCGGTTGTGGTACCAAGAGACCCAGTACTTC.

This clonotype was detected many times. The genes are TRBV4-3 and TRBJ2-3; possibly TRBD2 for D (6 bases). This CDR3 has 16 amino acids. CDR1 is LGHNA, CDR2 YSLEER, per germline. Deletions cut 4 bases from V and 5 bases from J, with 19 bases between. The CDR3 here is CASSRAGRTSGDTQYF. The CDR3 bases are TGCGCCAGCAGCCGGGCAGGGAGGACCTCGGGAGATACGCAGTATTTT.

This clonotype was detected many times. The rearrangement uses TRBV6-6 and TRBJ1-6, with D unresolved. Germline lookup yields CDR1 MNHNY and CDR2 SVGAGI (reference sequence). The V gene lost 3 bases and the J gene lost 5 bases, with 11 bases spanning the gap. This CDR3 is built from 15 residues. The CDR3 DNA is TGTGCCAGCAGTTATACGGCAGGCAATAATTCACCCCTCCACTTT. Translating it yields CASSYTAGNNSPLHF.